This T cell receptor (beta chain) stems from a study of CD8 T cells in ankylosing spondylitis. General observations from the study: Earlier studies detected some motif variants in reactive arthritis synovial fluid and blood. Reportedly, significant enrichment of disease-linked clones occurred in matched ankylosing spondylitis synovial fluid. A motif in TCR beta, a set of eight or nine highly homologous variants, appeared characteristic of ankylosing spondylitis blood.

Quantitative barcoded 5'-RACE was used to prepare TCR beta libraries. MiXCR, applied by TCRdb to the 5' RACE reads, yields one record per CDR3 protein. The sample yields under 450,000 distinct CDR3 sequences, roughly 17% seen once. Details on this clonotype: Its specificity is not known.

The receptor comes from a male donor with ankylosing spondylitis. The specimen sequenced was blood, either unsorted or a sorted T cell fraction (not recorded which).

As DNA, the CDR3 is TGTGCCAGCAGCCAAACCACGCGGGACAGCGGGGGAGAGACCCAGTACTTC. Amino acid sequence: CASSQTTRDSGGETQYF. The chain joins TRBV7-6 to TRBJ2-5, with D perhaps matching TRBD2 (8 bases). This CDR3 region has 17 residues. Germline loops: CDR1 SGHVS, CDR2 FNYEAQ. Trimming removed 5 bases at V and 4 bases at J, with 23 bases between.